The 18 T cell receptor beta chains listed next were all sequenced from one sample in a study of shared clonotypes between healthy human individuals. CD45RO-negative, CCR7-selected cells formed the naive CD8 fraction, which excluded terminally differentiated effector memory CD45RA+ cells. Measured with immunoSEQ multiplex PCR; TCRdb has only the in-frame clones, and not every one. The repertoire includes about 2,100,000 clones, about 93% of them detected once, and around 1.7% sits in the top ten. Sequenced: naive CD8+ T cells from PBMCs. These receptors all stem from a man between 18 and 35 years old in good health. Some clones in this sample may be carry-over from other donors' samples.

The V gene is TRBV29-1, the J gene TRBJ2-1; 9 nucleotides line up with TRBD2. The CDR3 covers 18 residues. After removal of 4 bases from V and 8 bases from J, the junction contained 21 bases not matched to a gene. From germline, CDR1 is SQVTM and CDR2 ANQGSEA. DNA of the CDR3: TGCAGCGTTGCCGGGGGCCTCGTCCTAGCGGGAATGTATGATGAGCAGTTCTTC. Amino acid sequence: CSVAGGLVLAGMYDEQFF.

The chain carries TRBV6-7 and TRBJ1-1; a weak D match, TRBD1 (6 bases). TRBV6-7 counts as an open reading frame of uncertain function. With 2 bases removed from V and 6 bases from J, the gap between germline ends came to 22 bases. The CDR3 is 17 residues long. In DNA form, the CDR3 reads TGTGCCAGCAGTTACCCCAGACAGGCCGGCATCTGGGCTGAAGCTTTCTTT. It encodes CASSYPRQAGIWAEAFF.

The chain combines TRBV7-8 with TRBJ2-1; 10 nucleotides align to TRBD2. Germline V gene data show CDR1 as SGHVS and CDR2 as FQNEAQ. This CDR3 contains 16 residues. With 1 base clipped from V and 7 bases from J, the junction kept 7 bases outside the gene matches. CDR3 bases: TGTGCCAGCAGCTTAGGGGCTAGCGGGAGCTGGAATGAGCAGTTCTTC. Protein product: CASSLGASGSWNEQFF.

The V gene is TRBV19, the J gene TRBJ2-7; D gene ambiguous. CDR3 length equals 13 residues. V was trimmed by 5 bases and J by 7 bases, leaving 15 bases between them. CDR1 is LNHDA, CDR2 SQIVND, per germline (reference sequence). The chain's CDR3 is CASSGRLVMEQYF. CDR3 nucleotides: TGTGCCAGTAGTGGCAGGCTGGTAATGGAGCAGTACTTC.

The chain links TRBV28 to TRBJ1-1; TRBD1 is a possible D gene (5 bases). Trimming removed 2 bases at V and 3 bases at J, with 10 bases between. The CDR3 covers 14 residues. Per the germline V gene, CDR1 is MDHEN and CDR2 is SYDVKM. The CDR3 sequence is CASSLARADTEAFF. In DNA, the CDR3 is TGTGCCAGCAGTTTAGCCAGGGCGGACACTGAAGCTTTCTTT.

The rearrangement joins TRBV28 to TRBJ2-1; D might be TRBD2 (6 bases). V was pared by 3 bases and J by 7 bases, with 13 bases between. The germline V gene has CDR1 MDHEN and CDR2 SYDVKM. There are 14 residues in the CDR3. The CDR3 nucleotides are TGTGCCAGCAGTTTCGGGGTAGCGGCGAATGAGCAGTTCTTC. Protein sequence: CASSFGVAANEQFF.

Note on this clone: This sample also contains other DNA sequences that code for the same CDR3. The V gene is TRBV29-1, the J gene TRBJ2-3; 11 bases map to TRBD2. The CDR3 runs to 15 residues. Looked up from germline, CDR1 is SQVTM and CDR2 is ANQGSEA. Trimming cost V 4 bases and J 0 bases; bases outside gene matches: 3. CDR3 sequence reads: CSVARTSGSTDTQYF. In nucleotides, the CDR3 is TGCAGCGTTGCGCGGACTAGCGGGAGCACAGATACGCAGTATTTT.

The chain combines TRBV29-1 with TRBJ2-3; 15 bases are shared with TRBD2. The CDR3 consists of 17 residues. After removal of 6 bases from V and 1 base from J, the junction contained 8 bases not matched to a gene. CDR1 and CDR2 (germline): SQVTM, ANQGSEA. The CDR3 bases are TGCAGCGTCTGCGGACTAGCGGGAGGGCCCGGCACAGATACGCAGTATTTT. It is translated as CSVCGLAGGPGTDTQYF.

The J gene is TRBJ1-1, the V gene TRBV9; D unclear. Per germline, CDR1 SGDLS and CDR2 YYNGEE. This CDR3 contains 13 residues. V was trimmed by 0 bases and J by 6 bases, leaving 9 bases between them. The CDR3 here is CASSVGMDSEAFF. The CDR3 DNA reads as TGTGCCAGCAGCGTAGGGATGGATTCTGAAGCTTTCTTT.

Notes on this clone: In the same sample, other DNA sequences code for this CDR3. The chain is built from TRBV27 and TRBJ2-1; TRBD2 matches 8 bases. This CDR3 is built from 14 residues. CDR1 and CDR2 from the germline V gene are MNHEY and SMNVEV (reference sequence). Losses at the gene ends were 2 bases for V and 7 bases for J; bases not matched to a gene: 4. CDR3 in DNA: TGTGCCAGCAGTTTAGCGGGAGGAGGTAATGAGCAGTTCTTC. Its translation is CASSLAGGGNEQFF.

This rearrangement joins TRBV27 to TRBJ2-7, with 7 bases matching TRBD2. The CDR3 sequence is 15 residues long. V lost 3 bases and J lost 0; bases outside the gene matches: 5. Germline assignment: CDR1 MNHEY and CDR2 SMNVEV (reference sequence). CDR3 loop: CASSFSGGGSYEQYF. CDR3 nucleotide sequence: TGTGCCAGCAGTTTTTCGGGGGGAGGCTCCTACGAGCAGTACTTC.

The chain couples TRBV5-3 to TRBJ1-2, with D perhaps TRBD1 (5 bases). TRBV5-3 is sorted into the ORF group, with uncertain function. With 4 bases removed from V and 4 bases from J, the gap between germline ends came to 11 bases. This CDR3 region has 13 residues. CDR3 sequence (DNA): TGTGCCAGAAGCCCGCGGGGCCTCTATGGCTACACCTTC. It yields the protein CARSPRGLYGYTF.

The chain carries TRBV28 and TRBJ2-1; 12 bases are shared with TRBD2. V shed 3 bases, J shed 6 bases, and the junction held 9 bases outside the gene matches. The CDR3 totals 17 residues. Per the germline V gene, CDR1 is MDHEN and CDR2 is SYDVKM. The CDR3 bases are TGTGCCAGCAGTTTCCCGACTAGCGGGAGAACTCGCAATGAGCAGTTCTTC. Its translation is CASSFPTSGRTRNEQFF.

The chain couples TRBV10-3 to TRBJ2-5; 9 bases are shared with TRBD1. The CDR3 runs 14 residues. Germline loops: CDR1 ENHRY, CDR2 SYGVKD. J lost 4 bases, V lost 2 bases, and 2 bases had no gene match. The CDR3 is CAISEPGQGETQYF. In DNA form, the CDR3 reads TGTGCCATCAGTGAGCCGGGACAGGGAGAGACCCAGTACTTC.

The J gene is TRBJ2-7, the V gene TRBV6-1, with D unresolved. Germline CDR1 MNHNS, CDR2 SASEGT. Trimming pared 8 bases from V and 7 bases from J, leaving 18 bases between. CDR3 length: 13 amino acids. The CDR3 region has the DNA TGTGCCAGCTCTCTCGGACCCCGTGGAGAGCAGTACTTC. Its protein product is CASSLGPRGEQYF.

V is TRBV19 and J is TRBJ1-5; 7 nucleotides agree with TRBD1. In germline, CDR1 is LNHDA, CDR2 SQIVND (reference sequence). With V trimmed by 11 bases and J by 7 bases, 11 bases remained unmatched. The CDR3 consists of 13 residues. The CDR3 protein is CACRDSVPQPQHF. CDR3 DNA: TGTGCCTGCCGGGACAGCGTACCCCAGCCCCAGCATTTT.

A note on this clone: Other DNA sequences in the same sample also yield this CDR3. This chain uses TRBV28 with TRBJ2-5, with a weak D call TRBD2 (7 bases). This CDR3 is built from 14 residues. The germline CDR1 and CDR2 sequences are MDHEN and SYDVKM. Trimming shortened V by 3 bases and J by 4 bases, and 12 bases separated the two germline ends. The CDR3 nucleotides are TGTGCCAGCAGTTTCCGGGGGGCGGGAGAGACCCAGTACTTC. This gives the protein CASSFRGAGETQYF.

This clone came up once. The gene calls are TRBV9 and TRBJ2-2; TRBD2 matches 7 bases. The junction had 8 bases not matched to a gene; V was cut back by 3 bases and J by 6 bases. The CDR3 consists of 15 residues. Germline V CDR1 and CDR2: SGDLS, YYNGEE. CDR3 nucleotide sequence: TGTGCCAGCAGCGCGCGGGAGCGGTCGGCCGGGGAGCTGTTTTTT. Protein: CASSARERSAGELFF.